The rows below give T cell receptor beta chains drawn from one sample of a study of shared clonotypes between healthy human individuals. Sequencing used immunoSEQ multiplex PCR; TCRdb keeps in-frame clones, though not all of them. The data contain some 2 million clones, about 94% of them seen just once; the ten biggest clones take up 0.95% to 1.5%. Specimen: naive CD8+ T cells sorted from blood. These receptor sequences come from a man aged 18 to 30 in good health. CDR3s include the opening cysteine and the closing phenylalanine or tryptophan. A D gene is named only where the DNA matches it firmly. Some rows mark clone size as missing; the rest say once, few, many or name a class of expanded clone.

TRBV14,TRBD1,TRBJ1-2,.,CASSPPGTDYYGYTF,TGTGCCAGCAGCCCCCCCGGGACAGACTACTATGGCTACACCTTC
TRBV18,.,TRBJ2-7,once,CASSPPMYETFSYEQYF,TGTGCCAGCTCACCACCGATGTACGAGACATTTTCCTACGAGCAGTACTTC
TRBV7-9,TRBD1,TRBJ1-5,.,CARIGTGVGNQPQHF,TGTGCGAGGATCGGGACAGGGGTGGGCAATCAGCCCCAGCATTTT
TRBV27,.,TRBJ2-7,.,CASSLAPSYEQYF,TGTGCCAGCAGTCTTGCCCCCTCCTATGAGCAGTACTTC
TRBV7-3,.,TRBJ2-1,once,CASSLNGNSYNEQFF,TGTGCCAGCAGCTTAAACGGGAACTCCTACAATGAGCAGTTCTTC
TRBV9,.,TRBJ1-1,.,CASSVWGSSTEAFF,TGTGCCAGCAGCGTTTGGGGAAGTTCGACTGAAGCTTTCTTT
TRBV9,.,TRBJ1-1,few,CASNEDGGAGAEAFF,TGTGCCAGCAACGAAGATGGTGGGGCTGGGGCTGAAGCTTTCTTT
TRBV19,.,TRBJ1-1,.,CASSIEYRADTEAFF,TGTGCCAGTAGTATAGAGTATAGGGCGGACACTGAAGCTTTCTTT
TRBV7-6,.,TRBJ2-2,.,CASSPTGRDTGELFF,TGTGCCAGCAGCCCGACCGGGAGAGACACCGGGGAGCTGTTTTTT
TRBV28,.,TRBJ2-7,.,CASSSQGDEQYF,TGTGCCAGCAGTTCGCAGGGAGACGAGCAGTACTTC
TRBV28,.,TRBJ2-7,.,CASSFGAGGPGEQYF,TGTGCCAGCAGTTTCGGAGCGGGCGGCCCGGGGGAGCAGTACTTC
TRBV7-9,.,TRBJ2-5,.,CASSPSGDEQETQYF,TGTGCCAGCAGCCCATCAGGGGATGAACAAGAGACCCAGTACTTC
TRBV7-9,TRBD2,TRBJ2-3,.,CASSLVGLELSTDTQYF,TGTGCCAGCAGCTTAGTTGGACTAGAGTTGAGCACAGATACGCAGTATTTT
TRBV5-1,.,TRBJ2-7,.,CASSLSGVIYEQYF,TGCGCCAGCAGCTTGTCGGGGGTCATATACGAGCAGTACTTC
TRBV2,.,TRBJ2-3,.,CASEGLGTDTQYF,TGTGCCAGCGAGGGACTGGGCACAGATACGCAGTATTTT
TRBV5-4,.,TRBJ2-7,.,CASSPHPTVEQYF,TGTGCCAGCAGCCCCCACCCGACAGTCGAGCAGTACTTC
TRBV5-1,.,TRBJ2-5,.,CASSLWSGVNQETQYF,TGCGCCAGCAGCTTGTGGTCAGGAGTTAATCAAGAGACCCAGTACTTC
TRBV9,TRBD1,TRBJ1-2,.,CASSPGQSYGYTF,TGTGCCAGCAGCCCGGGACAGAGCTATGGCTACACCTTC
TRBV4-1,.,TRBJ2-3,.,CASSQAGPGTDTQYF,TGCGCCAGCAGCCAAGCGGGGCCGGGCACAGATACGCAGTATTTT
TRBV6-4,.,TRBJ1-1,.,CASSDSGGGEAFF,TGTGCCAGCAGTGACTCTGGGGGGGGCGAAGCTTTCTTT
TRBV5-6,.,TRBJ1-4,.,CASSLGTWDEKLFF,TGTGCCAGCAGCTTGGGGACTTGGGATGAAAAACTGTTTTTT
TRBV27,TRBD1,TRBJ1-4,.,CASSFFDRGEEKLFF,TGTGCCAGCAGTTTCTTCGACAGGGGAGAGGAGAAACTGTTTTTT
TRBV7-2,TRBD2,TRBJ2-1,.,CASSLRWEGYNEQFF,TGTGCCAGCAGCCTCCGGTGGGAGGGCTACAATGAGCAGTTCTTC
TRBV6-6,TRBD1,TRBJ2-2,.,CASIGQGDTGELFF,TGTGCCAGCATTGGACAGGGTGACACCGGGGAGCTGTTTTTT
TRBV7-8,.,TRBJ2-7,.,CASSPIGSYEQYF,TGTGCCAGCAGCCCCATAGGGAGTTACGAGCAGTACTTC
TRBV6-5,.,TRBJ2-1,.,CASSYSSEYNEQFF,TGTGCCAGCAGTTACTCGAGTGAGTACAATGAGCAGTTCTTC
TRBV5-6,TRBD1,TRBJ1-2,.,CASSLAPQGAGGYTF,TGTGCCAGCAGCTTGGCCCCACAGGGGGCAGGTGGCTACACCTTC
TRBV27,.,TRBJ2-7,.,CASNPGTPYEQYF,TGTGCCAGCAACCCCGGGACACCCTACGAGCAGTACTTC
TRBV10-3,.,TRBJ1-1,.,CAISESNQEGSTEAFF,TGTGCCATCAGTGAGTCGAACCAAGAGGGATCCACTGAAGCTTTCTTT
TRBV7-9,TRBD1,TRBJ2-7,once,CASSTETGRDEQYF,TGTGCCAGCAGCACCGAGACAGGGAGAGACGAGCAGTACTTC
TRBV15,.,TRBJ2-3,.,CATATLEDTQYF,TGTGCCACTGCTACCCTCGAGGATACGCAGTATTTT
TRBV19,.,TRBJ2-1,.,CASSFTVYNEQFF,TGTGCCAGTAGTTTCACAGTATACAATGAGCAGTTCTTC
TRBV27,TRBD1,TRBJ2-7,.,CASSQQGLYEQYF,TGTGCCAGCAGTCAACAGGGGCTCTACGAGCAGTACTTC
TRBV9,.,TRBJ2-1,.,CASSRDGQLDEQFF,TGTGCCAGCAGCAGAGACGGGCAGTTGGATGAGCAGTTCTTC
TRBV7-9,.,TRBJ2-1,.,CASSLGFSYPRSEDEQFF,TGTGCCAGCAGCTTAGGTTTCTCCTACCCTAGGAGTGAAGATGAGCAGTTCTTC
TRBV5-4,TRBD1,TRBJ2-5,.,CASSFRGHSQETQYF,TGTGCCAGCAGCTTCAGGGGGCACAGCCAAGAGACCCAGTACTTC
TRBV18,.,TRBJ2-7,.,CASSPSGSYEQYF,TGTGCCAGCTCACCATCGGGCTCCTACGAGCAGTACTTC
TRBV5-1,.,TRBJ2-7,.,CASSLGQYDEQYF,TGCGCCAGCAGCTTGGGCCAGTACGACGAGCAGTACTTC
TRBV30,.,TRBJ1-2,.,CAWSGGTGIDNYGYTF,TGTGCCTGGAGTGGCGGTACAGGGATCGATAACTATGGCTACACCTTC
TRBV13,.,TRBJ2-2,.,CASSPELGLYTGELFF,TGTGCCAGCAGCCCGGAGTTAGGGTTGTACACCGGGGAGCTGTTTTTT
TRBV30,TRBD2,TRBJ2-3,.,CAWSVGALAGGKDTQYF,TGTGCCTGGAGTGTTGGGGCCTTAGCGGGGGGCAAAGATACGCAGTATTTT
TRBV15,TRBD1,TRBJ2-4,.,CATSPRWTGIAKNIQYF,TGTGCCACCAGCCCCAGGTGGACAGGCATAGCCAAAAACATTCAGTACTTC
TRBV7-9,.,TRBJ2-1,.,CASSGHPNSYNEQFF,TGTGCCAGCAGTGGTCACCCAAACAGCTACAATGAGCAGTTCTTC
TRBV28,.,TRBJ1-1,.,CASSLDRNEAFF,TGTGCCAGCAGTTTGGACAGAAATGAAGCTTTCTTT
TRBV4-1,TRBD2,TRBJ2-7,.,CASSQDVEGGTYEQYF,TGCGCCAGCAGCCAAGATGTAGAGGGAGGGACCTACGAGCAGTACTTC